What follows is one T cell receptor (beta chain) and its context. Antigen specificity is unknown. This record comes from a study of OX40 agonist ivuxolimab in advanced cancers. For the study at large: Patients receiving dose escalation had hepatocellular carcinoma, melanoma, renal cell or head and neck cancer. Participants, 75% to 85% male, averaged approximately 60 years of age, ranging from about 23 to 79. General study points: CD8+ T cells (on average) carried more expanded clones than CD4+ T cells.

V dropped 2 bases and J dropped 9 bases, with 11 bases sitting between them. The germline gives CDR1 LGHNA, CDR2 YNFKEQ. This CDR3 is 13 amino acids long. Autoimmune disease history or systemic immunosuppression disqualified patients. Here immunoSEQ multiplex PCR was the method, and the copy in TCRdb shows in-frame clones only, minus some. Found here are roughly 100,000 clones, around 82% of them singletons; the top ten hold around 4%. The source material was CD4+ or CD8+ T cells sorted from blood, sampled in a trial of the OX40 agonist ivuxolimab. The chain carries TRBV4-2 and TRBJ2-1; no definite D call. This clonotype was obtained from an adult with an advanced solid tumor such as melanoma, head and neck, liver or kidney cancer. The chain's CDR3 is CASSQIGSVEQFF. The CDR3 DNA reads TGTGCCAGCAGCCAAATAGGATCCGTTGAGCAGTTCTTC.